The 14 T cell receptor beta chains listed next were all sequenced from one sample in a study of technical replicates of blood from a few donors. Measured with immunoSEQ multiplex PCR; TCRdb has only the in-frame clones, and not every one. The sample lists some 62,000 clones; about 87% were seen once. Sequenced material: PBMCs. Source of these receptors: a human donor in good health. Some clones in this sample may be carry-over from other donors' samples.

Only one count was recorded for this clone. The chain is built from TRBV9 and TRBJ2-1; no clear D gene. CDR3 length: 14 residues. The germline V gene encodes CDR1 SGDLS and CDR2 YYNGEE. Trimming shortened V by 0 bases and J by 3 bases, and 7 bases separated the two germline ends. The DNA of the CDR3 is TGTGCCAGCAGCGTAGATAAATACTACAATGAGCAGTTCTTC. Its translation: CASSVDKYYNEQFF.

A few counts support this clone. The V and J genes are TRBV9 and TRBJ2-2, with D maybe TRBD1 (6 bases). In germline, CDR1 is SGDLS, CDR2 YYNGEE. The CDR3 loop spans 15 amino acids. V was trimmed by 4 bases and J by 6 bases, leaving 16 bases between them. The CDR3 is CASSLGAGAAGELFF. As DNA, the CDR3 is TGTGCCAGCAGCCTGGGGGCAGGAGCCGCCGGGGAGCTGTTTTTT. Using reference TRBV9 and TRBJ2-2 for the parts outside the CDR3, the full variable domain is DSGVTQTPKHLITATGQRVTLRCSPRSGDLSVYWYQQSLDQGLQFLIQYYNGEERAKGNILERFSAQQFPDLHSELNLSSLELGDSALYFCASSLGAGAAGELFFGEGSRLTVL.

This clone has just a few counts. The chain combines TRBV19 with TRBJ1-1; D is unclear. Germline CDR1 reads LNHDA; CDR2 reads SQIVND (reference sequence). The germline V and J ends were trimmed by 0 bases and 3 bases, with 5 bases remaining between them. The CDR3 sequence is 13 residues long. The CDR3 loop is CASSIERDTEAFF. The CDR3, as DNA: TGTGCCAGTAGTATAGAGCGGGACACTGAAGCTTTCTTT.

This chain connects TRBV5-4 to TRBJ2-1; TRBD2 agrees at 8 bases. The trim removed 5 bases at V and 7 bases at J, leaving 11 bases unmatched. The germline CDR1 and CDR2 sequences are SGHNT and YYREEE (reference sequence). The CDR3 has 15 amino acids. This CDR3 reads CASSLGGAKSNEQFF. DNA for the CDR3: TGTGCCAGCAGTCTCGGGGGGGCCAAATCGAATGAGCAGTTCTTC.

CDR3 region: CASSLFEGANTEAFF. In DNA, the CDR3 is TGTGCCAGCAGCTTATTTGAGGGGGCGAACACTGAAGCTTTCTTT. V usage is TRBV7-2 and J usage is TRBJ1-1; 7 bases are a match to TRBD1. The CDR3 consists of 15 residues. Trimming took 2 bases from V and 1 from J; bases not matched to a gene: 4. Germline values: CDR1 SGHTA, CDR2 FQGNSA.

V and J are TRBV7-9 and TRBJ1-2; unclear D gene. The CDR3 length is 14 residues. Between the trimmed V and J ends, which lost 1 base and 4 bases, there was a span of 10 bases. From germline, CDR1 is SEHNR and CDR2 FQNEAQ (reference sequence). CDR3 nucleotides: TGTGCCAGCAGCTTAGGTGCGGGCTCCTATGGCTACACCTTC. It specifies CASSLGAGSYGYTF.

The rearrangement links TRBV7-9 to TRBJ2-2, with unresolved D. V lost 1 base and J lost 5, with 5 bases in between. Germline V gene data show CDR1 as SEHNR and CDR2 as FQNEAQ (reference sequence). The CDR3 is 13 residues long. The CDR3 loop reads CASSLVSTGELFF. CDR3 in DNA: TGTGCCAGCAGCTTAGTGTCTACCGGGGAGCTGTTTTTT.

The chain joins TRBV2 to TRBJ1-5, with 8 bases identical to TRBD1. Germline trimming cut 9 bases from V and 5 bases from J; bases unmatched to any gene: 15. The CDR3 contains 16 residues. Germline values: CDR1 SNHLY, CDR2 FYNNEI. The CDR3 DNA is TGTGCCAGTAGCCGGGACAGGTTAACATTGGATCAGCCCCAGCATTTT. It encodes CASSRDRLTLDQPQHF.

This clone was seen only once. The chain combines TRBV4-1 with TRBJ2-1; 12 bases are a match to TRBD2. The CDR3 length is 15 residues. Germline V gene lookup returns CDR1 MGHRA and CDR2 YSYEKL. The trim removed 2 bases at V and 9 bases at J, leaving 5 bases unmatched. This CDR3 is CASSQQLAGGFEQFF. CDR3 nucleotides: TGCGCCAGCAGCCAACAACTAGCGGGAGGATTTGAGCAGTTCTTC.

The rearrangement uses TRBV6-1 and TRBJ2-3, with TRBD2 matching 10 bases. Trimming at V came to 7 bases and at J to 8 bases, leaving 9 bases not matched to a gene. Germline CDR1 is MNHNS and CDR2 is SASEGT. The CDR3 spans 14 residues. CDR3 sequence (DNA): TGTGCCAGCATCCCAGCGGGAGGGCCGGGTACGCAGTATTTT. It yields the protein CASIPAGGPGTQYF.

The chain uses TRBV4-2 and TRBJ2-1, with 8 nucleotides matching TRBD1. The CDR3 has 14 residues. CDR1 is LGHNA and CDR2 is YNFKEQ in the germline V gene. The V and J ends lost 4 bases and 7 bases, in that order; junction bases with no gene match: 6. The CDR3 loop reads CASSRGQGENEQFF. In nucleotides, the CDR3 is TGTGCCAGCAGCCGAGGACAGGGCGAGAATGAGCAGTTCTTC.

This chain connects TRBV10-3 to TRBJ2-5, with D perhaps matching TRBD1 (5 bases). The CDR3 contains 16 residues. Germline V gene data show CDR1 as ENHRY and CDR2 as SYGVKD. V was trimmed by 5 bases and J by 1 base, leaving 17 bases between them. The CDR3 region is CAISNKAGRSQETQYF. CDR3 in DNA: TGTGCCATCAGTAACAAGGCAGGGCGGTCCCAAGAGACCCAGTACTTC.

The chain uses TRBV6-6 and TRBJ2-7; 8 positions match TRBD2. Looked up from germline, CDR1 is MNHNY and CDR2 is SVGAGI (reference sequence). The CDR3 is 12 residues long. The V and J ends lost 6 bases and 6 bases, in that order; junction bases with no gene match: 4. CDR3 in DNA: TGTGCCAGCAGACCGGGACTAGGCGAGCAGTACTTC. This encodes CASRPGLGEQYF.

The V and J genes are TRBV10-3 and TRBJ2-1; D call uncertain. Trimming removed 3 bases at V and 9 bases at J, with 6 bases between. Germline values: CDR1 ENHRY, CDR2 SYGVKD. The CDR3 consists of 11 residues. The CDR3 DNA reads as TGTGCCATCAGTGAAGTCGGTGAGCAGTTCTTC. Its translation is CAISEVGEQFF.